This T cell receptor beta chain was recovered during a study of blood T cell repertoires in COVID-19. At the level of the study: Specimens from acute and convalescent COVID-19 originated in the United States, Italy and Spain. PBMCs, B-cell-depleted T cells, or T cells were the source of the cDNA or gDNA that made up the material.

Trimming removed 4 bases from V and 3 bases from J; junction bases left unmatched: 10. Germline V CDR1 and CDR2: SGHDN, FVKESK. This CDR3 spans 16 amino acids. As handled by the study authors: Amplification of reference gene primers provided the estimated nucleated cell counts. Sequenced by immunoSEQ multiplex PCR; TCRdb stores in-frame clones only, minus some. The V and J calls and clone size are taken from that table; D and trimming were inferred from the DNA. This sample has 70,000 or so clones, with around nine tenths found just once. The material sequenced was peripheral blood. The J gene is TRBJ2-7, the V gene TRBV14; the match to TRBD1 covers 9 bases. The TCR comes from a woman aged 80 or over with acute or convalescent COVID-19. The CDR3 is CASSLTDRGLFYEQYF. The CDR3 coding sequence is TGTGCCAGCAGCCTAACGGACAGGGGCCTTTTCTACGAGCAGTACTTC.